Sequencing of this T cell receptor (beta chain) was carried out in a study of T cells after yellow fever vaccination. Study-wide points: Most primary-vaccination clones recurred post-booster (roughly 97% CD4, about 87% CD8).

Germline CDR1 reads DFQATT; CDR2 reads SNEGSKA (reference sequence). Trimming took off 3 bases at V and 6 bases at J, with 15 bases between the two ends. The CDR3 runs 14 residues. TCR cDNA, made by 5'RACE template switching, carried an added universal primer site and UMIs. TCRdb ran MiXCR on the 5' RACE reads and lists one entry per CDR3 protein. The table shows some 100,000 distinct CDR3 sequences, with 8.9% occurring only once. The rearrangement joins TRBV20-1 to TRBJ2-1; TRBD2 might be the D (5 bases). This sequence was found in a young man who received the YFV17D yellow fever vaccine. The specimen was CD8+ T cells not binding an NS4B(214-222) dextramer, sorted from PBMCs, collected roughly 14 days after the first yellow fever vaccination. CDR3 sequence (DNA): TGCAGTGCTAGTATCGGGGTTAGGGTCAATGAGCAGTTCTTC. It encodes CSASIGVRVNEQFF.